The following is a T cell receptor beta chain sequence with its context. The antigen is not known. This sample is drawn from a study of somatic mutations in cytotoxic T cells in rheumatoid arthritis. Overall study context: Patient blood was drawn as 30 ml EDTA; the draw came right after diagnosis and before any treatment. Sorting by flow gave nearly 100% purity for some V beta antibody-stained T-cell populations, including V beta1+ cells sequenced for TCRB.

Notes on the study in general: What antigens the expanded CD8+ clones targeted remained unknown. CD8+ T-cell clonality did not differ significantly between rheumatoid arthritis patients and age-matched healthy controls.

The table came from immunoSEQ multiplex PCR; TCRdb's copy has only in-frame clones and leaves some out. The sample carries some 2,400 clones, roughly 80% recorded once. Per germline, CDR1 MNHNS and CDR2 SASEGT. This CDR3 is 13 amino acids long. The V gene lost 4 bases and the J gene lost 13 bases, with 19 bases spanning the gap. The sequencing sample was made of CD8+ T cells sorted from blood. The V and J genes are TRBV6-1 and TRBJ1-1; D gene uncertain. This TCR came from a man aged 55 to 70 with rheumatoid arthritis. The CDR3 DNA sequence: TGTGCCAGCAGTGGGACTGGTGGGTTTAAAGATTTCTTT. This gives the protein CASSGTGGFKDFF.